This passage covers 8 T cell receptor beta chains from one sample sequenced in a study of T cell repertoires in cytomegalovirus infection. TCRdb reprocessed the reads with MiXCR, giving one entry per CDR3 protein. The top ten clones hold less than 75% of a sample with 80,000 to 95,000 distinct CDR3 sequences, 29% of them seen once. These receptors' targets are unknown. The specimen comprised CD8+ T cells from cultured PBMCs, sampled from culture after CMV antigen stimulation. The receptors stem from a human donor in good health (CMV status not recorded). Some clones in this sample may be carry-over from other donors' samples.

This clonotype was detected only a few times. The rearrangement uses TRBV5-6 and TRBJ2-2; perhaps TRBD1 as D (6 bases). Trimming took off 0 bases at V and 6 bases at J, with 18 bases between the two ends. Per germline, CDR1 SGHDT and CDR2 YYEEEE. The CDR3 covers 17 residues. CDR3 sequence reads: CASSLGASQGTAGELFF. CDR3 DNA sequence: TGTGCCAGCAGCTTGGGGGCCTCGCAGGGGACGGCCGGGGAGCTGTTTTTT.

This clonotype was counted ten times or more. J is TRBJ2-1 and V is TRBV7-6; 12 nucleotides agree with TRBD2. The CDR3 sequence is 16 residues long. The germline V gene has CDR1 SGHVS and CDR2 FNYEAQ. Unmatched junction bases numbered 4, after V lost 5 bases and J lost 2 bases. CDR3 amino acids: CASSTLAGGPYNEQFF. Here the CDR3 DNA reads TGTGCCAGCAGCACCCTAGCGGGGGGGCCCTACAATGAGCAGTTCTTC.

This clonotype came up many times. The rearrangement joins TRBV6-1 to TRBJ1-1, with 7 bases fitting TRBD1. The V and J ends lost 8 bases and 4 bases, in that order; junction bases with no gene match: 7. The CDR3 has 13 amino acids. Germline V CDR1 and CDR2: MNHNS, SASEGT. The CDR3 coding sequence is TGTGCCAGCGAAGGGGGCTCATCCACTGAAGCTTTCTTT. It translates to CASEGGSSTEAFF.

V is TRBV5-5 and J is TRBJ1-2, with a tentative D call TRBD1 (6 bases). CDR3 length: 14 amino acids. Per the germline V gene, CDR1 is SGHKS and CDR2 is YYEKEE (reference sequence). Trimming removed 3 bases from V and 2 bases from J, with 11 bases in between. The CDR3 spells CASSSSDRNYGYTF. CDR3 sequence (DNA): TGTGCCAGCAGCTCCTCGGACAGAAACTATGGCTACACCTTC.

This clonotype has just a few counts. The CDR3 DNA reads as TGTGCCAGCAGATTTGGGCGGGGACTAGCCAAAAACATTCAGTACTTC. It codes for CASRFGRGLAKNIQYF. The chain recombines TRBV11-1 with TRBJ2-4, with D possibly TRBD2 on 6 matching bases. Germline CDR1 reads SGHAT; CDR2 reads FQDESV (reference sequence). This CDR3 is 16 amino acids long. Trimming removed 6 bases from V and 0 bases from J, with 15 bases in between.

Only a few counts were recorded for this clonotype. The chain is built from TRBV5-6 and TRBJ2-2; 13 positions match TRBD2. The CDR3 length is 19 residues. With V trimmed by 4 bases and J by 6 bases, 15 bases remained unmatched. Germline V gene data show CDR1 as SGHDT and CDR2 as YYEEEE. The CDR3 DNA is TGTGCCAGCAGCCCGGAGGGACTAGCGGGGTTGTCCGACCCCGGGGAGCTGTTTTTT. It codes for CASSPEGLAGLSDPGELFF.

This chain joins TRBV2 and TRBJ1-4; D not certain. CDR3 size: 12 residues. Germline CDR1 SNHLY, CDR2 FYNNEI. V was clipped by 2 bases and J by 8 bases, with 6 bases between them. DNA of the CDR3: TGTGCCAGCAGTGAACTCGGCGAAAAACTGTTTTTT. Amino acid sequence: CASSELGEKLFF.

The J gene is TRBJ2-6, the V gene TRBV19; weak D call: TRBD1 (6 bases). V dropped 7 bases and J dropped 0 bases, with 10 bases sitting between them. Germline CDR1 reads LNHDA; CDR2 reads SQIVND (reference sequence). This CDR3 is built from 15 residues. The CDR3 DNA reads as TGTGCCAGTATGATAGGGGGCTCTGGGGCCAACGTCCTGACTTTC. This translates into CASMIGGSGANVLTF.